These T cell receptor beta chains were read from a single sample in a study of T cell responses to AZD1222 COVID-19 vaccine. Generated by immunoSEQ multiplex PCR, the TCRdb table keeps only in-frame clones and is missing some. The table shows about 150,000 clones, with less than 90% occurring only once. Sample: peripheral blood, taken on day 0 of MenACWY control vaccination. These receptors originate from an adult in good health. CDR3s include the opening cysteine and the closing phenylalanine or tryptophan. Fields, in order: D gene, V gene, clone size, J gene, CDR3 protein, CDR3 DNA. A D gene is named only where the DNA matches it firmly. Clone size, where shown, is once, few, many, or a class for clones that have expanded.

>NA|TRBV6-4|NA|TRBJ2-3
CASSQTSAGTDTQYF
TGTGCCAGCAGTCAAACAAGCGCTGGCACAGATACGCAGTATTTT
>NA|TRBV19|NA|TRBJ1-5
CASKETLRDQPQHF
TGTGCCAGTAAAGAGACCTTAAGGGATCAGCCCCAGCATTTT
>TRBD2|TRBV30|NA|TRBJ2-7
CAWKIAGPVLEQYF
TGTGCCTGGAAAATAGCGGGACCAGTGTTGGAGCAGTACTTC
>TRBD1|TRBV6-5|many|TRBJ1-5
CASSYSRTGDQPQHF
TGTGCCAGCAGTTACTCGAGGACAGGGGACCAGCCCCAGCATTTT
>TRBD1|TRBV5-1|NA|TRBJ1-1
CASSYGTANTEAFF
TGCGCCAGCAGCTACGGGACAGCAAACACTGAAGCTTTCTTT
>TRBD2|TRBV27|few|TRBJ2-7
CASSLWGTSSTEQYF
TGTGCCAGCAGTTTATGGGGGACTAGTTCCACCGAGCAGTACTTC
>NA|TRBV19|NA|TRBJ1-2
CASSISGDGGYTF
TGTGCCAGTAGTATATCAGGTGATGGTGGCTACACCTTC
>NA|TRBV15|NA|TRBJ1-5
CATSLVAGSNQPQHF
TGTGCCACCAGCTTGGTTGCCGGAAGCAATCAGCCCCAGCATTTT
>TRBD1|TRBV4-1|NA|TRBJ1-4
CASSQEGTGWMGLFF
TGCGCCAGCAGCCAAGAGGGGACAGGGTGGATGGGACTGTTTTTT
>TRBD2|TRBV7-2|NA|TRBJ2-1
CASSSPLVAGGGRLREQFF
TGTGCCAGCAGCTCCCCCCTGGTAGCGGGAGGGGGGAGGCTAAGAGAGCAGTTCTTC
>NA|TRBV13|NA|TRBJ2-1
CASSLVGRNEQFF
TGTGCCAGCAGCTTAGTGGGCCGCAATGAGCAGTTCTTC
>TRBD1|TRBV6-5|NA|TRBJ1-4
CASSQRDRTNEKLFF
TGTGCCAGCAGCCAAAGGGACAGGACTAATGAAAAACTGTTTTTT
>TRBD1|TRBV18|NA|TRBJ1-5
CASSPTTGDQPQHF
TGTGCCAGCTCACCCACAACAGGGGATCAGCCCCAGCATTTT